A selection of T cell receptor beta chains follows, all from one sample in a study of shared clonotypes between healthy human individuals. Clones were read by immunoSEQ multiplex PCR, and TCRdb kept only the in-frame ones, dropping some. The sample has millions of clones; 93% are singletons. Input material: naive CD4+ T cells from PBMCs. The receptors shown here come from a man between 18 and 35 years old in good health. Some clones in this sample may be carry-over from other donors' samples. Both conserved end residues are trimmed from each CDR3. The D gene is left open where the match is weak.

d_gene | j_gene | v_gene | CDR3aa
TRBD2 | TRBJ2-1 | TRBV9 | ASSESGSGSEQF
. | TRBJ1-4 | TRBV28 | ASSLRINEKLF
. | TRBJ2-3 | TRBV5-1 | ASSLDVGTRDTQY
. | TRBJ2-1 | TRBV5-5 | ASRTRTEFTYNEQF
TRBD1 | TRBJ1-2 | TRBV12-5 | ASGLKGAYHYGYT
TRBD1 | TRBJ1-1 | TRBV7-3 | ASGQARGTEAF
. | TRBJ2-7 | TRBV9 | ASSVGRELFHEQY
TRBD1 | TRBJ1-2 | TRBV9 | ASSVAGQGYGYT
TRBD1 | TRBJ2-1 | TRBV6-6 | ASSYGTGAEQF
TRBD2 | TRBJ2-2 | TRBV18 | ASSPGTSGNTGELF
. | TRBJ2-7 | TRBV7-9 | ASSLVGPYEQY
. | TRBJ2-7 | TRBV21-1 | ASSTRDRRCSYEQY
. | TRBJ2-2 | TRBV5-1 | ASRPTVDTGELF
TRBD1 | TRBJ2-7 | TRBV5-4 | ASSSKDRVYEQY
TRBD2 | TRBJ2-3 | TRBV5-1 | ASSLGREGNTQY
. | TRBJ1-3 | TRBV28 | ASTSGSSGNTIY
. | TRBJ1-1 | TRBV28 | ASSLRASEIG
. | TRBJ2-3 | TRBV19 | ASSNRGGVDTQY
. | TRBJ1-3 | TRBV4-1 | ASSQVRGAAGNTIY
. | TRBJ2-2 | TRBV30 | AWSVVTSGELF
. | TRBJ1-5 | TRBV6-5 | ASSFTGSNQPQH
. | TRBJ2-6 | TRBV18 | ASSPSSSGANVLT
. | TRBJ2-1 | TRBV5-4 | ASSFLSGYNEQF
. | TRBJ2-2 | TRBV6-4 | ASRPGTAGELF
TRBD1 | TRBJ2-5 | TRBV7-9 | ASSRTGTGGETQY
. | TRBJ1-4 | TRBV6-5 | ASRNRQENEKLF
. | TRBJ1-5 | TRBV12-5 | ASGTGSNQPQH
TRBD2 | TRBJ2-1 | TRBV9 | ASSTPVGTSGYNEQF
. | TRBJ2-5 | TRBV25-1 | ASSEYETQY
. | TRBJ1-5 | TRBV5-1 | ASTPPQH
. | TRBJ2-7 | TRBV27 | ASRRDGPYEQY
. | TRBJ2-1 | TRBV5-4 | ASSSRQEVIYNEQF
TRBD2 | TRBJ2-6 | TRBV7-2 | ASSYAGTSGSGANVLT
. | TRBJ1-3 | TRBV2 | ASSGLDAPTPIY
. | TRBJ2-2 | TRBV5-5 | ASSRGYGSAELF
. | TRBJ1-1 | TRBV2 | ASSEGGRGRVAF
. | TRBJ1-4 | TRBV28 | ASAVGGEGDEKLF
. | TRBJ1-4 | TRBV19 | ASIKGGSVTNEKLF
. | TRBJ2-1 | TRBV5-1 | ASSLAGVGLNEQF
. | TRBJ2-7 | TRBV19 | ASQNYYEQY
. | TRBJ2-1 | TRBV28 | ASNPNSGIRQF
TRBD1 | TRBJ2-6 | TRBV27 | ASSLMWTGASSGANVLT
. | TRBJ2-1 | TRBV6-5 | ASSYSGEQF
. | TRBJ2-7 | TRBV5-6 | ASSLWSTGPQGLEQY
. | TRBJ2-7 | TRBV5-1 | ASSLKDGIEQY
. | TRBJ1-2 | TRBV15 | ATSRGGTGIYT
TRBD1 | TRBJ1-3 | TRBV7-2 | ASSLAGQGASGNTIY
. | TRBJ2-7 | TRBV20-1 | SARGQYEQY
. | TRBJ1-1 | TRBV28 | ASTKTGGNTEAF
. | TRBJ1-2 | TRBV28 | ASRTTGSYGYT
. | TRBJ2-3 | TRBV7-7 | ASSLTYTDTQY
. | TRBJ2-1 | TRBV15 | ATSPSSSGDSYNEQF
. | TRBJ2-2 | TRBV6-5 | ASSTGPQGTGELF
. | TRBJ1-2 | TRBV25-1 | ASSVLEKGAGYT
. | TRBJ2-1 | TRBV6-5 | ATSGSYNEQF
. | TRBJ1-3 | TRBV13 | ASSTYTAGTQRSIY